This passage covers 7 T cell receptor beta chains from one sample sequenced in a study of T-cell reconstitution after alpha-beta-depleted transplantation in children. For TCRbeta, the library was prepared with unique molecular identifiers. TCRdb reprocessed the PCR reads via MiXCR and lists one record per CDR3 protein. The repertoire has fewer than 1 million distinct CDR3 sequences, roughly 15% of them found once; the top ten carry approximately 5%. The input for sequencing was PBMCs, mostly from graft donor cells, taken 360 days after TCRalphabeta/CD19-depleted stem cell transplant. The receptors originated from a male patient between 5 and 17 years old who had a stem cell transplant for acute lymphoblastic leukemia, so the T cells may come from the graft donor.

This clonotype was recorded at least ten times. CDR3 in amino acids: CSVVQGGTGNTIYF. The CDR3 nucleotides read TGCAGCGTTGTTCAGGGAGGTACTGGAAACACCATATATTTT. The genes are TRBV29-1 and TRBJ1-3, with D possibly matching TRBD1 (5 bases). Germline V gene lookup returns CDR1 SQVTM and CDR2 ANQGSEA. The V gene lost 4 bases and the J gene lost 2 bases, with 12 bases spanning the gap. This CDR3 is built from 14 residues.

This clonotype was detected ten times or more. The CDR3 sequence is CASSRIPLGHNEQFF. CDR3 bases: TGTGCCAGCAGCCGAATCCCCTTGGGTCACAATGAGCAGTTCTTC. This chain uses TRBV7-3 with TRBJ2-1, with D hard to call. Germline V CDR1 and CDR2: SGHTA, FQGTGA. Trimming took off 5 bases at V and 5 bases at J, with 16 bases between the two ends. The CDR3 loop spans 15 amino acids.

As concerns this clonotype: A much larger clone lies one base from this, so it may be a read error. This chain connects TRBV4-1 to TRBJ2-1, with 8 positions matching TRBD2. CDR1 MGHRA and CDR2 YSYEKL come from the germline V gene. The CDR3 has 15 residues. Written as DNA, the CDR3 is TGCGCCAGCAGCCAAGGAGCGGGAGTTTGGGATGAGCATTTCTTC. Translation: CASSQGAGVWDEHFF.

This clonotype occurred many times. This chain uses TRBV3-1 with TRBJ2-5, with TRBD2 as a possible D gene (5 bases). The CDR3 sequence is 14 residues long. V lost 4 bases and J lost 3, with 12 bases in between. In germline, CDR1 is LGHDT, CDR2 YNNKEL (reference sequence). Here the CDR3 reads CASSPLPGEETQYF. The CDR3 bases are TGTGCCAGCAGCCCACTCCCCGGGGAAGAGACCCAGTACTTC.

This clonotype was seen many times. The chain recombines TRBV12-3 or TRBV12-4 with TRBJ2-3, with unresolved D. Trimming removed 5 bases from V and 2 bases from J, with 11 bases in between. The CDR3 totals 14 residues. CDR3 protein: CASSQRTVTDTQYF. In DNA, the CDR3 is TGTGCCAGCAGTCAGAGGACCGTCACAGATACGCAGTATTTT.

This clonotype was picked up many times. This chain joins TRBV24-1 and TRBJ2-3; 8 nucleotides match TRBD1. With 1 base clipped from V and 4 bases from J, the junction kept 9 bases outside the gene matches. The CDR3 sequence is 17 residues long. The germline CDR1 and CDR2 sequences are KGHDR and SFDVKD. CDR3 loop: CATSDLGAGGMADTQYF. The CDR3 DNA sequence: TGTGCCACCAGTGATTTAGGGGCAGGGGGCATGGCAGATACGCAGTATTTT.

In its sample, this clonotype was seen many times. Here the CDR3 DNA reads TGTGCCAGCAGAATTACCGGGACACACTATAATTCACCCCTCCACTTT. Amino acids: CASRITGTHYNSPLHF. This rearrangement joins TRBV27 to TRBJ1-6, with D perhaps TRBD1 (6 bases). The CDR3 extends over 16 amino acids. Germline CDR1 is MNHEY and CDR2 is SMNVEV (reference sequence). Trimming removed 6 bases from V and 3 bases from J, with 15 bases in between.